This entry concerns a single TCR beta chain. These data come from a study of blood T cell repertoires in COVID-19. Study-wide background: COVID-19 samples from acute and convalescent phases originated in the United States, Italy and Spain. In each case, the material was cDNA or gDNA derived from T cells, B-cell-depleted T cells, or PBMCs.

Sequenced by immunoSEQ multiplex PCR; TCRdb stores in-frame clones only, minus some. Among 200,000 to 300,000 clones listed, roughly 79% were seen once. Germline V lookup: CDR1 LNHDA, CDR2 SQIVND (reference sequence). The CDR3 loop spans 15 amino acids. V was pared by 3 bases and J by 5 bases, with 6 bases of the junction left unmatched. The Seattle patients joined while their infection was active and were tracked longitudinally afterward. Material for sequencing was peripheral blood. This clonotype was obtained from a woman older than 75 with COVID-19, enrolled during active disease. The V gene is TRBV19, the J gene TRBJ2-2; 7 bases are shared with TRBD2. The CDR3 is CASSMGGASTGELFF. Written as DNA, the CDR3 is TGTGCCAGTAGTATGGGAGGGGCCAGTACCGGGGAGCTGTTTTTT.